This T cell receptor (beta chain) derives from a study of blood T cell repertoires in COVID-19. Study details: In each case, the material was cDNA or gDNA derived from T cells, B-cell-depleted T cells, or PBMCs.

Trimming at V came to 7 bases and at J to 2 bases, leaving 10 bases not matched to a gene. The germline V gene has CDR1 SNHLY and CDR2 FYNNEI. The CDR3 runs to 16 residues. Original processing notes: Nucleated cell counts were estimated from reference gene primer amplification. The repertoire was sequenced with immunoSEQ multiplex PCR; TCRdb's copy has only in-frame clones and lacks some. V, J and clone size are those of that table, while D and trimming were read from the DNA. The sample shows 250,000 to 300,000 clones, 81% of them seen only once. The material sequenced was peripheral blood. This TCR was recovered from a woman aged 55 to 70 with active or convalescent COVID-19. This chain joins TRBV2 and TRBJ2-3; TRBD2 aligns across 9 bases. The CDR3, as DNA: TGTGCCAGCAACACACAGCGGGGGGCTCCCACAGATACGCAGTATTTT. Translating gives CASNTQRGAPTDTQYF.